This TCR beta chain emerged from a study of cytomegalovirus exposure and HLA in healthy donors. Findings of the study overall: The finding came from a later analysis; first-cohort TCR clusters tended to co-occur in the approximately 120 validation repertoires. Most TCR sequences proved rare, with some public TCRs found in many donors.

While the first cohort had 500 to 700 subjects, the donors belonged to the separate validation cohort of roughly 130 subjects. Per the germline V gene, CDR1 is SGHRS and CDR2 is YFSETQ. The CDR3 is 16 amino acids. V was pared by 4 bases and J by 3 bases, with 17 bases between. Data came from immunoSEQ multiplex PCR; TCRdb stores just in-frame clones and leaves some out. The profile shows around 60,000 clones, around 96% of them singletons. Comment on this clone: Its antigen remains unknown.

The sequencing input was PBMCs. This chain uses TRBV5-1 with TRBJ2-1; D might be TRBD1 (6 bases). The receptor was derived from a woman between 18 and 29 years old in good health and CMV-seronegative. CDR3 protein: CASSARSGQNYNEQFF. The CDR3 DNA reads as TGCGCCAGCAGCGCCCGCTCGGGACAAAACTACAATGAGCAGTTCTTC.